This T cell receptor (beta chain) was sequenced during a study of blood T cells in healthy people across ages. The study, taken as a whole, reports: As age increased, TCR beta diversity per million T cells fell in a roughly linear fashion. Bulk PBMC profiling left naive and antigen-experienced comparisons inconclusive.

Using a J-beta primer mix together with a sample-barcoded 5' primer, a second PCR was run for about 6 to 12 cycles. A 12-random-nucleotide template-switch adaptor tagged each cDNA molecule. TCRdb independently ran MiXCR on the 5' RACE reads; one entry per CDR3 protein. Among about 1.5 million distinct CDR3 sequences listed, 35% to 45% were seen once. The V end lost 2 bases, the J end lost 9 bases, and 7 bases lay between the germline ends. Germline CDR1 reads MRHNA; CDR2 reads SNTAGT. This CDR3 contains 11 residues. About this clonotype itself: Its target is not known.

Drawing of peripheral blood yielded 8.5 to 10 milliliters from each donor. The sequence was collected from a woman younger than 30 in good health. The chain recombines TRBV6-4 with TRBJ2-5; D is possibly TRBD1 (6 bases). The sequenced material came from blood. CDR3 sequence reads: CASSDHRAQYF. The CDR3 nucleotides read TGTGCCAGCAGTGACCACAGGGCCCAGTACTTC.